The clone carrying this T cell receptor (beta chain) has only a few counts. The CDR3 is made up of 15 amino acids. Unmatched junction bases numbered 3, after V lost 6 bases and J lost 0 bases. Germline V gene sequence: CDR1 SEHNR, CDR2 FQNEAQ (reference sequence). The age range of participants was about 18 to 90 years, with residence in about two dozen US areas. Each exposed participant met a COVID-19 case in the 2 weeks preceding study entry. Only in-frame clones appear in the TCRdb table, and some are missing; sequencing was by immunoSEQ multiplex PCR. The table includes about 180,000 clones, around 80% detected once. This record belongs to a study of blood T cell repertoires in COVID-19. Study-level information: The analysed material was cDNA or gDNA that came from T cells, B-cell-depleted T cells, or PBMCs.

The clonotype comes from a man aged 60 to 69 who had been exposed to COVID-19. Input material: PBMCs or T cells enriched from blood (not recorded which). V usage is TRBV7-9 and J usage is TRBJ2-2; TRBD1 agrees at 8 bases. The CDR3 reads CASRKGQANTGELFF. CDR3 coding DNA: TGTGCCAGCAGAAAGGGACAGGCGAACACCGGGGAGCTGTTTTTT. Full variable domain (outside the CDR3, taken from reference TRBV7-9 and TRBJ2-2): DTGVSQNPRHKITKRGQNVTFRCDPISEHNRLYWYRQTLGQGPEFLTYFQNEAQLEKSRLLSDRFSAERPKGSFSTLEIQRTEQGDSAMYLCASRKGQANTGELFFGEGSRLTVL.